The rows below give T cell receptor beta chains drawn from one sample of a study of glioma-infiltrating T cells. In TCRdb, the multiplex PCR reads were re-called with MiXCR into one record per CDR3 protein. The profile shows approximately 190,000 distinct CDR3 sequences, approximately 30% of them singletons. Sequencing was carried out using glioma tissue, nonneoplastic brain tissue, or PBMCs (not recorded which). The receptors originated from a human donor with low-grade glioma or glioblastoma, undergoing nonglioma brain surgery, or in good health (not recorded which). The CDR3 runs from the conserved cysteine through the conserved F or W.

>TRBV29-1|TRBJ2-3
CSVKTSGSADTQYF
>TRBV4-3|TRBJ2-3
CASSPEWTDTQYF
>TRBV4-3|TRBJ2-6
CASSQILTAAGANVLTF
>TRBV5-4|TRBJ1-2
CASSLGVNWGYTF
>TRBV6-1|TRBJ2-5
CASSVAGGGETQYF
>TRBV15|TRBJ2-7
CATSREKGKYEQYF
>TRBV28|TRBJ1-1
CASRLRGGSTNTEAFF
>TRBV7-6|TRBJ2-1
CASSLATSSNEQFF
>TRBV12-3/TRBV12-4|TRBJ1-5
CASSLAQAEPQHF
>TRBV25-1|TRBJ1-1
CASSEFGGAMNTEAFF
>TRBV29-1|TRBJ2-2
CSGRANTGELFF
>TRBV28|TRBJ1-5
CASSPRTGVGPQHF
>TRBV5-4|TRBJ1-1
CASSLRTGLNTEAFF
>TRBV29-1|TRBJ1-4
CSGKAGGNEKLFF
>TRBV4-1|TRBJ2-7
CASSQVRGVTGGNYYEQYF
>TRBV12-3/TRBV12-4|TRBJ1-5
CASSPQGANQPQHF
>TRBV5-4|TRBJ1-3
CASSLDPGSGNTIYF
>TRBV18|TRBJ2-7
CASSPRGAGKFYEQYF
>TRBV7-3|TRBJ2-1
CASSSGQGVYNEQFF
>TRBV27|TRBJ2-7
CASSLSGTGRHEQHF
>TRBV29-1|TRBJ1-2
CSVEGIIAKGLPTLNYGYTF
>TRBV7-9|TRBJ1-1
CASSSEANTEAFF
>TRBV27|TRBJ2-1
CASSAYSYTDSNNEQFF
>TRBV7-2|TRBJ2-1
CASSLNGGRAGRTQFF
>TRBV20-1|TRBJ2-1
CSATGTSGRAGDEQFF
>TRBV15|TRBJ1-1
CATSRRRDTEAFF
>TRBV19|TRBJ2-3
CASSIITDLTDTQYF
>TRBV6-1|TRBJ2-6
CASSRGGCSGANILTF
>TRBV12-3/TRBV12-4|TRBJ2-2
CASIGQGDTGELFF
>TRBV6-1|TRBJ2-3
CASSSPGTYPDTQYF
>TRBV6-5|TRBJ1-2
CASSYSTDLLIYGYTF
>TRBV6-2/TRBV6-3|TRBJ2-7
CASSYTGGVGEQYF
>TRBV27|TRBJ2-7
CASSLYPGPYEQYF
>TRBV10-3|TRBJ2-7
CAISESTSTDSSYEQYF
>TRBV18|TRBJ2-7
CASSPLQSGTGREQYF
>TRBV5-6|TRBJ1-1
CARSFRDKNTEAFF
>TRBV10-3|TRBJ2-7
CATAQHRVEPYEQYF
>TRBV18|TRBJ1-2
CASSPISLQGASYGYTF
>TRBV11-2|TRBJ2-1
CASSLDGKTSGRCDEQFF
>TRBV7-2|TRBJ2-1
CASSLERTADNEQFF
>TRBV2|TRBJ1-1
CASSPQTEEAFF
>TRBV20-1|TRBJ2-3
CSARGESTNTQYF
>TRBV5-5|TRBJ1-2
CASSLPQTGYGYTF
>TRBV18|TRBJ2-3
CASSPQGQSTDTQYF
>TRBV19|TRBJ1-6
CASSTDRGMSSPLHF
>TRBV29-1|TRBJ1-1
CSVRTGVVAEAFF
>TRBV7-9|TRBJ2-1
CASSLAGGNEQFF
>TRBV6-1|TRBJ1-2
CATLTGRGYTF
>TRBV2|TRBJ1-4
CASSDAGAGEKLFF
>TRBV6-1|TRBJ2-3
CASVSRERAPSTDTQYF
>TRBV4-1|TRBJ1-5
CASSQVMRGPRINQPQHF
>TRBV10-3|TRBJ2-5
CAISGSAQQETQYF
>TRBV29-1|TRBJ2-7
CSVVSGRGNEQYF